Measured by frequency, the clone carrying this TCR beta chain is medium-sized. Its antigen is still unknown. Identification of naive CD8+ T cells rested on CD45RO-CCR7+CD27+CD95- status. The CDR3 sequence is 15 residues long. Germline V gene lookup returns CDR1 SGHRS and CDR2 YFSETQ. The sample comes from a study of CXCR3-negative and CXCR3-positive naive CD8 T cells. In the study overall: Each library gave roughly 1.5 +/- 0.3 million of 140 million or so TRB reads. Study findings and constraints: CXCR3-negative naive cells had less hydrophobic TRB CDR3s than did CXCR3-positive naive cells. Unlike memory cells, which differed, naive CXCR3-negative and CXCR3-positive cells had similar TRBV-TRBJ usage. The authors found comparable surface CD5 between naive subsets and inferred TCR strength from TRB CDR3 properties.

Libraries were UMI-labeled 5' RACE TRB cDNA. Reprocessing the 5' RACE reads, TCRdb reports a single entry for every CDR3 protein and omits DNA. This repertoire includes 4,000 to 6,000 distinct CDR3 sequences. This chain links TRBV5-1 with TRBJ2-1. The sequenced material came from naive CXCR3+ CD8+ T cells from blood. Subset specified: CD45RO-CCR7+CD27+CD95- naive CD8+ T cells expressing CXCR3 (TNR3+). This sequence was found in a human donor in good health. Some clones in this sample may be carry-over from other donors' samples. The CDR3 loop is CASSSTESSYNEQFF.